These 14 T cell receptor beta chains were all obtained from the same sample, sequenced in a study of cytomegalovirus exposure and HLA in healthy donors. The PCR was carried out with 60 Vbeta primers and 13 Jbeta primers. The repertoire was sequenced with immunoSEQ multiplex PCR; TCRdb's copy has only in-frame clones and lacks some. The sample shows about 89,000 clones, 76% of them seen only once. The sequenced material came from PBMCs. These receptors were collected from a male donor in good health and CMV-seronegative.

The chain recombines TRBV30 with TRBJ1-6; D not resolved. V was clipped by 4 bases and J by 10 bases, with 14 bases between them. The CDR3 sequence is 13 residues long. Germline V gene lookup returns CDR1 GTSNPN and CDR2 SVGIG (reference sequence). CDR3 DNA sequence: TGTGCCTGGACCCAATCAGGTGGATCACCCCTCCACTTT. This encodes CAWTQSGGSPLHF.

The rearrangement uses TRBV7-2 and TRBJ2-7; 7 bases match TRBD1. CDR1 SGHTA and CDR2 FQGNSA come from the germline V gene. V was clipped by 3 bases and J by 5 bases; unmatched bases: 10. This CDR3 spans 15 amino acids. The CDR3 here is CASSFYRQGVNEQYF. The CDR3 DNA reads as TGTGCCAGCAGCTTTTATCGACAGGGAGTCAACGAGCAGTACTTC.

This rearrangement joins TRBV6-5 to TRBJ2-7; D is undetermined. Trimming took off 2 bases at V and 10 bases at J, with 18 bases between the two ends. The CDR3 loop spans 14 amino acids. Germline CDR1 is MNHEY and CDR2 is SVGAGI. In nucleotides, the CDR3 is TGTGCCAGCAGTTACCTCAGAAGACACTTCGATCAGTACTTC. Encoded protein: CASSYLRRHFDQYF.

The rearrangement joins TRBV5-1 to TRBJ1-5; 9 bases are shared with TRBD1. With 2 bases clipped from V and 1 base from J, the junction kept 1 base outside the gene matches. This CDR3 has 15 residues. CDR1 is SGHRS, CDR2 YFSETQ, per germline. CDR3 sequence: CASSFGQGSNQPQHF. The CDR3 DNA follows: TGCGCCAGCAGCTTTGGACAGGGGAGCAATCAGCCCCAGCATTTT.

The V gene is TRBV2, the J gene TRBJ1-1, with 11 bases identical to TRBD1. CDR3 length: 16 residues. The trim removed 7 bases at V and 1 base at J, leaving 8 bases unmatched. CDR1 and CDR2 from the germline V gene are SNHLY and FYNNEI. In nucleotides, the CDR3 is TGTGCCAGCACCATAGGAGGGACAGGGGGGAACACTGAAGCTTTCTTT. Translation gives CASTIGGTGGNTEAFF.

V is TRBV7-9 and J is TRBJ2-6, with D unresolved. V dropped 5 bases and J dropped 0 bases, with 8 bases sitting between them. The CDR3 runs to 15 residues. Germline CDR1 reads SEHNR; CDR2 reads FQNEAQ (reference sequence). CDR3 residues: CASSPRFSGANVLTF. For the CDR3, the DNA is TGTGCCAGCAGCCCACGGTTCTCTGGGGCCAACGTCCTGACTTTC. Complete variable domain (other parts from reference TRBV7-9 and TRBJ2-6): DTGVSQNPRHKITKRGQNVTFRCDPISEHNRLYWYRQTLGQGPEFLTYFQNEAQLEKSRLLSDRFSAERPKGSFSTLEIQRTEQGDSAMYLCASSPRFSGANVLTFGAGSRLTVL.

In this sample, this clone turned up a few times. CDR3 coding DNA: TGTGCCAGCAGCTTTAATATTAGAGGAGAGACCCAGTACTTC. The encoded protein is CASSFNIRGETQYF. The V call is TRBV7-9, the J call TRBJ2-5; D remains ambiguous. In germline, CDR1 is SEHNR, CDR2 FQNEAQ (reference sequence). CDR3 size: 14 residues. V lost 3 bases to trimming and J lost 4 bases, with 12 bases between them.

V gene TRBV28 combines with J gene TRBJ1-1; D possibly corresponds to TRBD1 (6 bases). The germline V gene has CDR1 MDHEN and CDR2 SYDVKM. CDR3 length equals 15 residues. CDR3 nucleotide sequence: TGTGCAGTAACGATCGGGGGGGGGCAAGACACTGAAGCTTTCTTT. It translates to CAVTIGGGQDTEAFF.

This clone was seen a few times. The chain couples TRBV28 to TRBJ2-2, with 7 nucleotides matching TRBD1. The V gene's germline CDR1 is MDHEN and CDR2 SYDVKM. The ends lost 7 bases at V and 1 base at J; junction bases unmatched: 6. CDR3 size: 15 residues. CDR3 DNA: TGTGCCAGCACCTTTGGGACAGTGAACACCGGGGAGCTGTTTTTT. Translating gives CASTFGTVNTGELFF.

The V gene is TRBV6-4, the J gene TRBJ2-2; maybe TRBD1 (5 bases). The CDR3 is 13 amino acids. V was clipped by 4 bases and J by 4 bases, with 7 bases between them. CDR1 and CDR2 from the germline V gene are MRHNA and SNTAGT. Here the CDR3 reads CASSATVTGELFF. The CDR3 DNA is TGTGCCAGCAGTGCGACAGTCACCGGGGAGCTGTTTTTT.

The chain recombines TRBV19 with TRBJ2-1, with D unresolved. V shed 5 bases and J shed 15 bases, with 14 bases lying between them. The CDR3 consists of 11 residues. Looked up from germline, CDR1 is LNHDA and CDR2 is SQIVND (reference sequence). Here the CDR3 reads CASSSFDFAFF. In DNA, the CDR3 is TGTGCCAGTAGTTCTTTCGACTTTGCGTTCTTC. Based on the CDR3 plus reference TRBV19 and TRBJ2-1, the full variable domain is DGGITQSPKYLFRKEGQNVTLSCEQNLNHDAMYWYRQDPGQGLRLIYYSQIVNDFQKGDIAEGYSVSREKKESFPLTVTSAQKNPTAFYLCASSSFDFAFFGPGTRLTVL.

The J gene is TRBJ1-3, the V gene TRBV18; D remains unclear. The V gene's germline CDR1 is KGHSH and CDR2 LQKENI. The CDR3 runs 14 residues. The V end lost 3 bases, the J end lost 0 bases, and 6 bases lay between the germline ends. The DNA of the CDR3 is TGTGCCAGCTCACCCCAGAACTCTGGAAACACCATATATTTT. Protein: CASSPQNSGNTIYF.

This clone has only one observation. The rearrangement joins TRBV30 to TRBJ2-5; TRBD2 is a possible D gene (5 bases). The CDR3 extends over 14 amino acids. V was trimmed by 2 bases and J by 5 bases, leaving 15 bases between them. Germline-derived CDR1 and CDR2 are GTSNPN and SVGIG (reference sequence). DNA of the CDR3: TGTGCCTGGAGTCGCGGGCCCTCAGCGGAGACCCAGTACTTC. Protein product: CAWSRGPSAETQYF.

The rearrangement uses TRBV18 and TRBJ2-3; the D gene is possibly TRBD2 (5 bases). The CDR3 has 12 amino acids. CDR1 is KGHSH, CDR2 LQKENI, per germline. Trimming removed 1 base from V and 9 bases from J, with 8 bases in between. Written as DNA, the CDR3 is TGTGCCAGCTCACCACTCCGGGAAACGCAGTATTTT. This encodes CASSPLRETQYF.